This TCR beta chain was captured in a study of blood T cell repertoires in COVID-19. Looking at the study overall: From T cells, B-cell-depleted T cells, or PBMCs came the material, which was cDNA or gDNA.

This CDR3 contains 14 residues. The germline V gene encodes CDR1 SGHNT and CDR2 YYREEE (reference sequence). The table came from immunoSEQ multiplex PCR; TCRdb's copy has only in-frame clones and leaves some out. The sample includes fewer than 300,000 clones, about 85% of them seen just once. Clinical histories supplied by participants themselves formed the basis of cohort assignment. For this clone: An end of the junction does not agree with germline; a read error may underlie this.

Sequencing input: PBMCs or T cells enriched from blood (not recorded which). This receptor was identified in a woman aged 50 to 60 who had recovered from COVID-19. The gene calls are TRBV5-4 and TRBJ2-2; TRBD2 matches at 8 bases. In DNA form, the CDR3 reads TGTGCCAGCAGCTCGGGAGGGAACGCCGGGGAGCTGTTTTTT. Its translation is CASSSGGNAGELFF.